This T cell receptor beta chain derives from a study of cytotoxic CD8 clonotypes in ibrutinib-treated CLL. Study at large: The cohort had around 11 relapsed/refractory and 15 treatment-naive patients, 17 IGHV unmutated.

Libraries were prepared by immunoSEQ multiplex PCR; TCRdb keeps only in-frame clonotypes and omits some of them. The sample holds about 150,000 clones, 75% to 80% seen once. CDR3 length: 15 amino acids. Trimming cost V 2 bases and J 4 bases; bases outside gene matches: 8. Per germline, CDR1 MDHEN and CDR2 SYDVKM. This TCR came from a human donor with chronic lymphocytic leukemia. The rearrangement uses TRBV28 and TRBJ2-7; TRBD1 agrees at 7 bases. The sequencing used PBMCs, collected after 24 months of ibrutinib treatment. CDR3 bases: TGTGCCAGCAGTTTAGGTGGACAGGACCTATACGAGCAGTACTTC. It specifies CASSLGGQDLYEQYF.